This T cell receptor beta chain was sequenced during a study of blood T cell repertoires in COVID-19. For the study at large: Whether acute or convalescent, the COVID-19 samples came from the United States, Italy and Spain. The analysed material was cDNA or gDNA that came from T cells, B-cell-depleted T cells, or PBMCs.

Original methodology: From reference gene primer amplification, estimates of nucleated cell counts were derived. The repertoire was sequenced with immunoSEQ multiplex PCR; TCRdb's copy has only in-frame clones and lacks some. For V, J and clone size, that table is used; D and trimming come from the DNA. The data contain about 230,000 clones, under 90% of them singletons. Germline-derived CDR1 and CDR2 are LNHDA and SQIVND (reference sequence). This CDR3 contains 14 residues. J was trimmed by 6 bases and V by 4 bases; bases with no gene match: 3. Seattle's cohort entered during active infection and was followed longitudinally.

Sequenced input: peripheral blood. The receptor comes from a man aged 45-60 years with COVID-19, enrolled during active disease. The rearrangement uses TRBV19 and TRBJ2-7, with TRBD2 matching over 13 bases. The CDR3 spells CASSTTSGRFEQYF. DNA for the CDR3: TGTGCCAGTAGTACGACTAGCGGGAGGTTCGAGCAGTACTTC.